Listed below are T cell receptor beta chains from one sample, sequenced in a study of OX40 agonist ivuxolimab in advanced cancers. The protocol was immunoSEQ multiplex PCR, while the TCRdb copy is restricted to in-frame clones and leaves out a portion. This table holds roughly 68,000 clones, approximately 80% found once. Sequenced here: CD4+ or CD8+ T cells sorted from blood, sampled in a trial of the OX40 agonist ivuxolimab. The receptor set was obtained from an adult with an advanced solid tumor such as melanoma, head and neck, liver or kidney cancer. Each CDR3 is given with its conserved first and last residue. D genes are given only for firm matches. Clone size is shown for a subset of rows, as once, few, many or a class of expanded clone.

D gene: .; clone size: .; V gene: TRBV7-3; J gene: TRBJ2-1; CDR3 protein: CASSLDTREQFF; CDR3 DNA: TGTGCCAGCAGCCTTGATACACGTGAGCAGTTCTTC
D gene: .; clone size: few; V gene: TRBV6-1; J gene: TRBJ1-5; CDR3 protein: CASNTRQGLQPQHF; CDR3 DNA: TGTGCCAGCAATACTAGGCAGGGACTCCAGCCCCAGCATTTT
D gene: .; clone size: few; V gene: TRBV10-3; J gene: TRBJ2-7; CDR3 protein: CAIRGNYEQYF; CDR3 DNA: TGTGCCATCAGGGGGAACTACGAGCAGTACTTC
D gene: .; clone size: .; V gene: TRBV15; J gene: TRBJ1-5; CDR3 protein: CATSRRFEPQHF; CDR3 DNA: TGTGCCACCAGCAGGAGGTTTGAGCCCCAGCATTTT
D gene: .; clone size: .; V gene: TRBV10-3; J gene: TRBJ2-2; CDR3 protein: CAISTGISGGELFF; CDR3 DNA: TGTGCCATCAGTACAGGTATAAGCGGCGGGGAGCTGTTTTTT
D gene: TRBD2; clone size: .; V gene: TRBV11-1; J gene: TRBJ2-1; CDR3 protein: CASKPSGSDEQFF; CDR3 DNA: TGTGCCAGCAAGCCTAGCGGGAGCGATGAGCAGTTCTTC
D gene: TRBD1; clone size: few; V gene: TRBV28; J gene: TRBJ1-3; CDR3 protein: CASRTPIGDRGLSGNTIYF; CDR3 DNA: TGTGCCAGCAGAACCCCAATTGGGGACAGGGGCCTCTCTGGAAACACCATATATTTT
D gene: .; clone size: .; V gene: TRBV7-2; J gene: TRBJ1-2; CDR3 protein: CASSFGNRDGYTF; CDR3 DNA: TGTGCCAGCAGCTTTGGGAACAGGGATGGCTACACCTTC
D gene: TRBD2; clone size: .; V gene: TRBV7-9; J gene: TRBJ2-3; CDR3 protein: CASSLLAGADTQYF; CDR3 DNA: TGTGCCAGCAGCTTACTAGCGGGAGCAGATACGCAGTATTTT
D gene: .; clone size: .; V gene: TRBV30; J gene: TRBJ2-1; CDR3 protein: CAYDRKTYNEQFF; CDR3 DNA: TGTGCCTATGACCGGAAAACCTACAATGAGCAGTTCTTC
D gene: .; clone size: .; V gene: TRBV10-1; J gene: TRBJ2-5; CDR3 protein: CASSESVGLKETQYF; CDR3 DNA: TGCGCCAGCAGTGAGTCGGTGGGGCTAAAAGAGACCCAGTACTTC
D gene: .; clone size: .; V gene: TRBV4-1; J gene: TRBJ1-4; CDR3 protein: CASSQDSSNEKLFF; CDR3 DNA: TGCGCCAGCAGCCAGGACAGCAGTAATGAAAAACTGTTTTTT
D gene: .; clone size: few; V gene: TRBV5-8; J gene: TRBJ2-5; CDR3 protein: CASSTDWGGTQYF; CDR3 DNA: TGTGCCAGCAGTACGGACTGGGGAGGGACCCAGTACTTC
D gene: .; clone size: .; V gene: TRBV6-5; J gene: TRBJ1-2; CDR3 protein: CASSYSGGRNGYTF; CDR3 DNA: TGTGCCAGCAGTTACTCCGGGGGGAGGAATGGCTACACCTTC
D gene: .; clone size: .; V gene: TRBV7-2; J gene: TRBJ2-1; CDR3 protein: CASSNPPGTAYNEQFF; CDR3 DNA: TGTGCCAGCAGCAATCCCCCCGGGACGGCCTACAATGAGCAGTTCTTC
D gene: .; clone size: .; V gene: TRBV27; J gene: TRBJ2-2; CDR3 protein: CASSLFAGNTGELFF; CDR3 DNA: TGTGCCAGCAGTTTATTTGCAGGGAACACCGGGGAGCTGTTTTTT
D gene: .; clone size: .; V gene: TRBV4-2; J gene: TRBJ2-2; CDR3 protein: CASSQVAGGGPDTGELFF; CDR3 DNA: TGTGCCAGCAGCCAAGTAGCCGGAGGGGGGCCAGACACCGGGGAGCTGTTTTTT
D gene: .; clone size: .; V gene: TRBV30; J gene: TRBJ2-3; CDR3 protein: CAWGSLGATQYF; CDR3 DNA: TGTGCCTGGGGTTCTTTGGGGGCTACGCAGTATTTT
D gene: .; clone size: .; V gene: TRBV4-1; J gene: TRBJ2-3; CDR3 protein: CASSQEVQRGDTQYF; CDR3 DNA: TGCGCCAGCAGCCAAGAAGTCCAAAGGGGGGATACGCAGTATTTT
D gene: .; clone size: once; V gene: TRBV11-3; J gene: TRBJ1-1; CDR3 protein: CASSLGPGMNTEAFF; CDR3 DNA: TGTGCCAGCAGCTTGGGGCCCGGTATGAACACTGAAGCTTTCTTT
D gene: .; clone size: .; V gene: TRBV11-3; J gene: TRBJ2-5; CDR3 protein: CASSLDLRAQETQYF; CDR3 DNA: TGTGCCAGCAGCTTAGATCTTAGAGCCCAAGAGACCCAGTACTTC
D gene: .; clone size: .; V gene: TRBV4-2; J gene: TRBJ2-7; CDR3 protein: CASSQWGAYEQYF; CDR3 DNA: TGTGCCAGCAGCCAGTGGGGGGCGTACGAGCAGTACTTC
D gene: .; clone size: .; V gene: TRBV5-8; J gene: TRBJ1-4; CDR3 protein: CASSSPGGNEKLFF; CDR3 DNA: TGTGCCAGCAGCTCGCCCGGCGGTAATGAAAAACTGTTTTTT
D gene: TRBD1; clone size: .; V gene: TRBV27; J gene: TRBJ2-3; CDR3 protein: CASSLIRGRVSTDTQYF; CDR3 DNA: TGTGCCAGCAGTTTAATCAGGGGGCGCGTTTCCACAGATACGCAGTATTTT
D gene: TRBD1; clone size: .; V gene: TRBV18; J gene: TRBJ1-2; CDR3 protein: CASSPEGTGNYGYTF; CDR3 DNA: TGTGCCAGCTCACCGGAAGGGACAGGGAACTATGGCTACACCTTC
D gene: .; clone size: .; V gene: TRBV5-3; J gene: TRBJ2-2; CDR3 protein: CASRRENTGELFF; CDR3 DNA: TGTGCCAGCAGACGGGAGAACACCGGGGAGCTGTTTTTT
D gene: .; clone size: few; V gene: TRBV5-6; J gene: TRBJ1-5; CDR3 protein: CASSSTVKNQPQHF; CDR3 DNA: TGTGCCAGCAGCTCTACAGTCAAAAATCAGCCCCAGCATTTT